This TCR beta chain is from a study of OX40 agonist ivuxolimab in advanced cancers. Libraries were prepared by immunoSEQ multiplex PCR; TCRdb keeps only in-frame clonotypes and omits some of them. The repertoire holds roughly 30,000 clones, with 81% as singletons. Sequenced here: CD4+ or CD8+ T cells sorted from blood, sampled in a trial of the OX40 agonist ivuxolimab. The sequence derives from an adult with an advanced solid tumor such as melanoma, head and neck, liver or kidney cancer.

CDR3 coding DNA: TGCAGCGTTTACCGGACAGGGAATGGCTACACCTTC. Protein sequence: CSVYRTGNGYTF. This chain joins TRBV29-1 and TRBJ1-2, with 8 bases identical to TRBD1. CDR1 is SQVTM and CDR2 is ANQGSEA in the germline V gene. This CDR3 is 12 amino acids long. Trimming took 5 bases from V and 6 from J; bases not matched to a gene: 5.